This is a list of T cell receptor beta chains from one sample in a study of OX40 agonist ivuxolimab in advanced cancers. Using immunoSEQ multiplex PCR, the repertoire was profiled, and TCRdb retains in-frame clones only, with some absent. The table records around 18,000 clones, around 69% of them present only once. Here the sequenced sample was CD4+ or CD8+ T cells sorted from blood, taken in a trial of the OX40 agonist ivuxolimab. The receptors were gathered from an adult with an advanced solid tumor such as melanoma, head and neck, liver or kidney cancer. Both conserved end residues are part of each CDR3. D genes are given only for firm matches. Clone size appears in some rows only: once, few, many, or a class for an expanded clone.

d_call: TRBD1
cdr3_length: 13
clone_size: few
j_call: TRBJ1-2
v_call: TRBV6-6
cdr3_aa: CASSPGQNYGYTF
cdr3_nt: TGTGCCAGCAGTCCGGGACAGAACTATGGCTACACCTTC

d_call: TRBD1
cdr3_length: 15
clone_size: NA
j_call: TRBJ2-1
v_call: TRBV27
cdr3_aa: CASGGDRGSYNEQFF
cdr3_nt: TGTGCCAGCGGGGGGGACAGGGGCTCCTACAATGAGCAGTTCTTC

d_call: TRBD2
cdr3_length: 16
clone_size: NA
j_call: TRBJ2-1
v_call: TRBV28
cdr3_aa: CASSSPRLAGNNEQFF
cdr3_nt: TGTGCCAGCAGCAGCCCGAGACTAGCGGGAAACAATGAGCAGTTCTTC

d_call: TRBD1
cdr3_length: 15
clone_size: NA
j_call: TRBJ2-7
v_call: TRBV14
cdr3_aa: CASSDVQGEPYEQYF
cdr3_nt: TGTGCCAGCAGCGACGTCCAGGGGGAACCCTACGAGCAGTACTTC

d_call: NA
cdr3_length: 14
clone_size: once
j_call: TRBJ2-1
v_call: TRBV27
cdr3_aa: CASSLSWGYNEQFF
cdr3_nt: TGTGCCAGCAGTTTATCATGGGGGTACAATGAGCAGTTCTTC

d_call: NA
cdr3_length: 14
clone_size: NA
j_call: TRBJ2-7
v_call: TRBV7-6
cdr3_aa: CASSQGPGPYEQYF
cdr3_nt: TGTGCCAGCAGCCAGGGCCCCGGGCCTTACGAGCAGTACTTC

d_call: TRBD1
cdr3_length: 17
clone_size: few
j_call: TRBJ1-2
v_call: TRBV2
cdr3_aa: CASIQDRGEGLAYGYTF
cdr3_nt: TGTGCCAGCATCCAGGACAGGGGCGAAGGTTTGGCCTATGGCTACACCTTC

d_call: NA
cdr3_length: 12
clone_size: NA
j_call: TRBJ1-2
v_call: TRBV7-8
cdr3_aa: CASSPQGSGYTF
cdr3_nt: TGTGCCAGCAGCCCTCAGGGAAGCGGCTACACCTTC

d_call: NA
cdr3_length: 15
clone_size: NA
j_call: TRBJ2-3
v_call: TRBV11-3
cdr3_aa: CASSFGSRDTDTQYF
cdr3_nt: TGTGCCAGCAGCTTTGGGTCACGGGACACAGATACGCAGTATTTT

d_call: NA
cdr3_length: 11
clone_size: few
j_call: TRBJ1-1
v_call: TRBV29-1
cdr3_aa: CSVVQDTEAFF
cdr3_nt: TGCAGCGTTGTTCAAGACACTGAAGCTTTCTTT

d_call: NA
cdr3_length: 16
clone_size: NA
j_call: TRBJ2-2
v_call: TRBV5-1
cdr3_aa: CASSLDSQVNTGELFF
cdr3_nt: TGCGCCAGCAGCTTGGATTCCCAGGTGAACACCGGGGAGCTGTTTTTT